This is a list of T cell receptor beta chains from one sample in a study of blood T cell repertoires in COVID-19. The table came from immunoSEQ multiplex PCR; TCRdb's copy has only in-frame clones and leaves some out. The table has some 200,000 clones, about 80% seen once. The source material was PBMCs or T cells enriched from blood (not recorded which). Receptors originate from a man aged 35 to 55 who had recovered from COVID-19. Both conserved end residues are part of each CDR3. The order of the fields is D gene, clone size, V gene, CDR3 length, J gene, CDR3 DNA, CDR3 protein. A D gene is named only where the DNA matches it firmly. Clone size, where shown, is once, few, many, or a class for clones that have expanded.

TRBD1	NA	TRBV3-1/TRBV3-2	14	TRBJ1-6	TGTGCCAGCAGCCTCGGACAGGGCAGTTCACCCCTCCACTTT	CASSLGQGSSPLHF
NA	NA	TRBV12-3/TRBV12-4	13	TRBJ1-3	TGTGCCAGCAGTTTTGGCTTGGGAAACACCATATATTTT	CASSFGLGNTIYF
TRBD1	NA	TRBV7-6	16	TRBJ1-2	TGTGCCAGCAGTCCCCCGGGACAGGGATCTCTAGCCGGCTACACCTTC	CASSPPGQGSLAGYTF
TRBD2	NA	TRBV2	16	TRBJ2-3	TGTGCCAGCAGTGAATTGGTGGGGGGGGTCACAGATACGCAGTATTTT	CASSELVGGVTDTQYF
NA	NA	TRBV18	13	TRBJ1-2	TGTGCCAGCTCACTACAGAAGGATCATGGCTACACCTTC	CASSLQKDHGYTF
NA	NA	TRBV2	14	TRBJ2-3	TGTGCCAGCCTATTGGAGAGAGTCCCAAATACGCAGTATTTT	CASLLERVPNTQYF
TRBD1	NA	TRBV6-2/TRBV6-3	16	TRBJ2-2	TGTGCCAGCAGTAGGACGACAGGGGGCCGGGCCGGGGAGCTGTTTTTT	CASSRTTGGRAGELFF
NA	once	TRBV27	15	TRBJ1-1	TGTGCCAGCAGTCTATTGGACAGCATGAACACTGAAGCTTTCTTT	CASSLLDSMNTEAFF
NA	NA	TRBV29-1	12	TRBJ1-4	TGCAGCGTTGTGGAGGCTAATGAAAAACTGTTTTTT	CSVVEANEKLFF
TRBD1	NA	TRBV5-1	14	TRBJ2-5	TGCGCCAGCAGCTTGGGACAGGGGATTGAGACCCAGTACTTC	CASSLGQGIETQYF
TRBD1	NA	TRBV5-4	15	TRBJ1-2	TGTGCCAGCAGCCTCGGGACAGCGAAAAACTATGGCTACACCTTC	CASSLGTAKNYGYTF
NA	NA	TRBV18	15	TRBJ1-2	TGTGCCAGCTCACCATTTGAGAGGGATGACTATGGCTACACCTTC	CASSPFERDDYGYTF
TRBD2	NA	TRBV4-2	16	TRBJ2-5	TGTGCCAGCAGCCAAGGTGGGACTAGCGGCCAAGAGACCCAGTACTTC	CASSQGGTSGQETQYF